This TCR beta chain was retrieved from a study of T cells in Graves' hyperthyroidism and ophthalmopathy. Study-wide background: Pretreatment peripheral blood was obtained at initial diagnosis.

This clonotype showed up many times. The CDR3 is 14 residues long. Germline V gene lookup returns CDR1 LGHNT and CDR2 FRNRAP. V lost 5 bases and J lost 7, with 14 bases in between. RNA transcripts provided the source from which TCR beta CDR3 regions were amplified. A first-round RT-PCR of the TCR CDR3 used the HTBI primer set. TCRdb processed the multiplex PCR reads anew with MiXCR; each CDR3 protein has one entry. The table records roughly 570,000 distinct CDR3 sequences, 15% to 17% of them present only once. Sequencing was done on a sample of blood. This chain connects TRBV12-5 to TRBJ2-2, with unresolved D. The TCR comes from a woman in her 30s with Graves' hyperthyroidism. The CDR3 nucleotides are TGTGCTAGTGGTCGAATCATCGGCCACGGGGAGCTGTTTTTT. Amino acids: CASGRIIGHGELFF.